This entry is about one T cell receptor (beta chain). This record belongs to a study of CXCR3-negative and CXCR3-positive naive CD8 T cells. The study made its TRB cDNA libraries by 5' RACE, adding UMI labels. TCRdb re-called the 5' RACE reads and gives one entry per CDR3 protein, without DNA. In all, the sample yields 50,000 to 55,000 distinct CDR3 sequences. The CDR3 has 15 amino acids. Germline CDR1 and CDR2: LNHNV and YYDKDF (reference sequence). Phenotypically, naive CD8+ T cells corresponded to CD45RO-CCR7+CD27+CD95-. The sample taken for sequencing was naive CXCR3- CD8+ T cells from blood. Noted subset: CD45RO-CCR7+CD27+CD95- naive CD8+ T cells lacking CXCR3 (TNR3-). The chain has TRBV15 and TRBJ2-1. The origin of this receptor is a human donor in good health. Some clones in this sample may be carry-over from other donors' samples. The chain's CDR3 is CATSGWGGSYNEQFF.